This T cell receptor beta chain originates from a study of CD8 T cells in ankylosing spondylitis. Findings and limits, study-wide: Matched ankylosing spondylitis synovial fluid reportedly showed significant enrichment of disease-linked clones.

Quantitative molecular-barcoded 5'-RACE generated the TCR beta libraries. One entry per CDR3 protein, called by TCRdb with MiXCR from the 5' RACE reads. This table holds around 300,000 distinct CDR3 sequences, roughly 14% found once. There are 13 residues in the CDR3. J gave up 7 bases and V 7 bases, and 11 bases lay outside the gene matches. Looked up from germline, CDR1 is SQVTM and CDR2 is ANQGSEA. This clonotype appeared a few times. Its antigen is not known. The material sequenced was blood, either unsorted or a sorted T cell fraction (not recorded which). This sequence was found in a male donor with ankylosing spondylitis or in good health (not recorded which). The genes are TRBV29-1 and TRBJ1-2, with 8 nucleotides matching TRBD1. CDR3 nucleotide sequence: TGCAGCGCCCCCAACAGGGGGGAATCTGGCTACACCTTC. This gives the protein CSAPNRGESGYTF.